Listed below are T cell receptor beta chains from one sample, sequenced in a study of OX40 agonist ivuxolimab in advanced cancers. Sequencing was performed with immunoSEQ multiplex PCR; in TCRdb, only in-frame clones are kept and a portion is missing. Counted here are around 100,000 clones, around 89% occurring once; the ten biggest clones make up around 0.16%. The material sequenced was CD4+ or CD8+ T cells sorted from blood, taken in a trial of the OX40 agonist ivuxolimab. Receptors were obtained from an adult with an advanced solid tumor such as melanoma, head and neck, liver or kidney cancer. Both conserved end residues are part of each CDR3. A D gene is named only where the DNA matches it firmly. Expanded clones are given a class, and other clones once, few, many or no size at all.

j_call,d_call,v_call,clone_size,cdr3_nt,cdr3_aa
TRBJ2-3,TRBD2,TRBV6-6,-,TGTGCCAGCAGTTACTCCGGCGGGGGTACGCAGTATTTT,CASSYSGGGTQYF
TRBJ1-5,TRBD1,TRBV4-1,-,TGCGCCAGCAGCCCAAAGACAGGGGTGACTCAGCCCCAGCATTTT,CASSPKTGVTQPQHF
TRBJ1-5,-,TRBV15,once,TGTGCCACCAGCAGGGTCTTGACAGGTCGCAATCAGCCCCAGCATTTT,CATSRVLTGRNQPQHF
TRBJ1-2,TRBD1,TRBV5-6,-,TGTGCCAGCAGCTTGTCGGGACAGGCGGCTGGTGGCTACACCTTC,CASSLSGQAAGGYTF
TRBJ1-3,TRBD1,TRBV6-5,-,TGTGCCAGCAACGGACAGGGAGGTGGAAACACCATATATTTT,CASNGQGGGNTIYF
TRBJ1-5,-,TRBV19,-,TGTGCCAGTAGCACACAGGGCCACCGCAATCAGCCCCAGCATTTT,CASSTQGHRNQPQHF
TRBJ1-4,-,TRBV28,once,TGTGCCAGCAGTTTAAACGACAGTAATGAAAAACTGTTTTTT,CASSLNDSNEKLFF
TRBJ1-3,-,TRBV10-3,-,TGTGCCATCAGTACAACCCCGAGCTCTGGAAACACCATATATTTT,CAISTTPSSGNTIYF
TRBJ2-2,TRBD2,TRBV5-1,-,TGCGCCAGCAGCCCAGACCCCACACTAGCGGGGTTCGGGGAGCTGTTTTTT,CASSPDPTLAGFGELFF
TRBJ1-4,-,TRBV7-9,-,TGTGCCAGCAGCTTACTAGAGACAGATACTAATGAAAAACTGTTTTTT,CASSLLETDTNEKLFF
TRBJ2-2,TRBD1,TRBV7-9,-,TGTGCCAGCAGCCCGGGACAGGGATACACCGGGGAGCTGTTTTTT,CASSPGQGYTGELFF